These 5 T cell receptor beta chains share one sample of origin, sequenced in a study of vaccination and CD4 T cells after COVID-19. For these TCRs, the target antigens are not known. Indicated treatment: approximately nine-day PBMC culture with coronavirus spike peptide pools or control peptides (ViraFEST assay). The assay that was used to sequence DNA from cultured CD4+ T cells was the Oncomine TCR Beta short-read assay. TCRdb independently ran MiXCR on the PCR reads; one entry per CDR3 protein. In the table there are more than 9,000 distinct CDR3 sequences, around 45% of which are singletons. Sequencing used cultured CD4+ T cells from blood, obtained after SARS-CoV-2 vaccination. Every receptor here comes from a human donor with COVID-19.

J is TRBJ1-1 and V is TRBV6-1; a weak D match, TRBD1 (5 bases). The CDR3 runs to 13 residues. V was clipped by 9 bases and J by 1 base, with 12 bases between them. Looked up from germline, CDR1 is MNHNS and CDR2 is SASEGT. The CDR3, as DNA: TGTGCCAGTGTTACAGGCTCGAACACTGAAGCTTTCTTT. Translating it yields CASVTGSNTEAFF.

The chain is built from TRBV6-1 and TRBJ1-1; perhaps TRBD1 as D (5 bases). V lost 8 bases to trimming and J lost 4 bases, with 14 bases between them. The CDR3 sequence is 13 residues long. Germline V CDR1 and CDR2: MNHNS, SASEGT. The CDR3 DNA reads TGTGCCAGCCGCGGGGGTATAAGCACTGAAGCTTTCTTT. Protein: CASRGGISTEAFF.

The genes are TRBV20-1 and TRBJ1-6, with D unclear. Germline lookup yields CDR1 DFQATT and CDR2 SNEGSKA (reference sequence). The ends were cut back, 2 bases at V and 0 bases at J, with 14 bases in the middle. This CDR3 region has 17 residues. CDR3: CSARTMAASSYNSPLHF. CDR3 coding DNA: TGCAGTGCTAGAACAATGGCAGCCAGCTCCTATAATTCACCCCTCCACTTT.

The chain couples TRBV2 to TRBJ1-3; 7 bases agree with TRBD1. Germline V lookup: CDR1 SNHLY, CDR2 FYNNEI. The V segment lost 4 bases and the J segment 5 bases; nucleotides outside the gene matches: 2. This CDR3 region has 13 residues. DNA of the CDR3: TGTGCCAGCAGTGGACAGGGTAGAAACACCATATATTTT. Its translation: CASSGQGRNTIYF.

The chain carries TRBV7-9 and TRBJ1-4; no clear D. Germline CDR1 SEHNR, CDR2 FQNEAQ (reference sequence). The CDR3 totals 14 residues. V dropped 5 bases and J dropped 11 bases, with 18 bases sitting between them. The CDR3 DNA sequence: TGTGCCAGCAGCCCGAAGGAGGCGGAATATAAACTGTTTTTT. Residues: CASSPKEAEYKLFF.